The clone carrying this T cell receptor beta chain was detected a few times. The sample belongs to a study of cytomegalovirus exposure and HLA in healthy donors. 60 Vbeta and 13 Jbeta primers were used in PCR. Assay: immunoSEQ multiplex PCR; the TCRdb copy retains only in-frame clones and omits some. The sample lists under 100,000 clones, over 75% occurring once. This CDR3 is 15 amino acids long. Germline values: CDR1 MNHEY, CDR2 SVGAGI. Between the trimmed V and J ends, which lost 0 bases and 11 bases, there was a span of 14 bases. The clonotype originates from a man over 45 in good health and CMV-seronegative. Sequences were obtained from PBMCs. The chain combines TRBV6-5 with TRBJ1-6, with TRBD1 as a possible D gene (5 bases). CDR3 sequence: CASSYSLWQGTPLHF. The DNA for the CDR3 is TGTGCCAGCAGTTACTCGCTCTGGCAGGGAACACCCCTCCACTTT.